This T cell receptor (beta chain) was sequenced in a study of cytomegalovirus exposure and HLA in healthy donors. Study-wide findings and caveats: The majority of TCR sequences were rare, yet some public TCRs appeared in many donors. CMV serostatus stood as the only immune exposure information on hand.

Germline CDR1 MNHEY, CDR2 SVGAGI. The germline V and J ends were trimmed by 8 bases and 3 bases, with 14 bases remaining between them. CDR3 length: 14 residues. PCR amplification relied on 60 Vbeta primers (plus 13 Jbeta primers). Assay used: immunoSEQ multiplex PCR; TCRdb lists only in-frame clones, some missing. This table holds 110,000 or so clones, roughly 71% found once. Points on this clone: What it binds is not known.

This clonotype was obtained from a man between 18 and 29 years old in good health and CMV-seropositive. The chain carries TRBV6-5 and TRBJ2-1, with D perhaps TRBD2 (7 bases). Material: PBMCs. CDR3 DNA: TGTGCCAGCCTCGCGGGGGCCATCTACAATGAGCAGTTCTTC. This encodes CASLAGAIYNEQFF.